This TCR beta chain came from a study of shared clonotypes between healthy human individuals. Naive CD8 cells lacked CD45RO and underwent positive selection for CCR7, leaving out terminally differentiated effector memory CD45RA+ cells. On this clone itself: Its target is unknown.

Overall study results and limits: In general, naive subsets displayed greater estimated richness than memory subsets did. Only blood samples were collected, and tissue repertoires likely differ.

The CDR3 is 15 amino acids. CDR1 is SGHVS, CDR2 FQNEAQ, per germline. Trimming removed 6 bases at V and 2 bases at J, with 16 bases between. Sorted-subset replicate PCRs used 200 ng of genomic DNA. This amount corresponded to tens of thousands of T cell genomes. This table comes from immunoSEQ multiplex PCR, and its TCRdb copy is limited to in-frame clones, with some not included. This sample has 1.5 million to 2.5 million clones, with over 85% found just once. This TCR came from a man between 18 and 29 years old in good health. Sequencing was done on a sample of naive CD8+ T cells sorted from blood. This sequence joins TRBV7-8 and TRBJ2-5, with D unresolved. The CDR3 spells CASSFRPATQETQYF. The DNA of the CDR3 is TGTGCCAGCAGTTTCAGGCCAGCGACTCAAGAGACCCAGTACTTC.